These 5 T cell receptor beta chains were sequenced from one sample in a study of blood T cell repertoires in COVID-19. Some clones are missing from TCRdb's copy, which holds only in-frame ones; the method was immunoSEQ multiplex PCR. The table lists under 300,000 clones, around 90% of them singletons. The material sequenced was peripheral blood. These receptors all come from a woman aged 40 to 49 with acute or convalescent COVID-19.

The gene calls are TRBV5-4 and TRBJ1-1; D unresolved. Trimming stripped 1 base from V and 1 base from J, with 14 bases between. This CDR3 contains 16 residues. CDR1 and CDR2 (germline): SGHNT, YYREEE (reference sequence). CDR3 bases: TGTGCCAGCAGCTTGTTCCCAGTAGAGGCGAACACTGAAGCTTTCTTT. Protein product: CASSLFPVEANTEAFF.

This sequence joins TRBV10-3 and TRBJ1-4, with unresolved D. Germline V gives CDR1 ENHRY, CDR2 SYGVKD. The CDR3 has 13 amino acids. Trimming removed 3 bases from V and 6 bases from J, with 8 bases in between. In DNA, the CDR3 is TGTGCCATCAGTGACAGATCTGATGAAAAACTGTTTTTT. It translates to CAISDRSDEKLFF.

The chain links TRBV19 to TRBJ1-4; the D gene is possibly TRBD1 (6 bases). The CDR3 is made up of 14 amino acids. V was shortened by 4 bases and J by 4 bases, with 10 bases between the two germline ends. CDR1 and CDR2 from the germline V gene are LNHDA and SQIVND (reference sequence). CDR3: CASSKGRGNEKLFF. The CDR3 DNA reads as TGTGCCAGTAGTAAGGGCAGGGGTAATGAAAAACTGTTTTTT. The whole variable domain, remainder taken from reference TRBV19 and TRBJ1-4, is DGGITQSPKYLFRKEGQNVTLSCEQNLNHDAMYWYRQDPGQGLRLIYYSQIVNDFQKGDIAEGYSVSREKKESFPLTVTSAQKNPTAFYLCASSKGRGNEKLFFGSGTQLSVL.

The V gene is TRBV2, the J gene TRBJ2-5; 9 nucleotides line up with TRBD2. The V gene end was trimmed by 10 bases and the J gene end by 1 base; junction bases not matched to a gene: 13. Germline CDR1 and CDR2: SNHLY and FYNNEI. CDR3 size: 16 residues. CDR3 amino acids: CATRDLSGGTQETQYF. The CDR3, as DNA: TGTGCCACCCGGGATCTTAGCGGGGGTACCCAAGAGACCCAGTACTTC.

The CDR3, as DNA: TGCGCCAGCAGCCAAGCGAAGTCAGCACGGGGAGGGGGCTACACCTTC. It yields the protein CASSQAKSARGGGYTF. The chain links TRBV4-1 to TRBJ1-2; D uncertain. The CDR3 has 16 amino acids. Germline CDR1 reads MGHRA; CDR2 reads YSYEKL. V dropped 1 base and J dropped 8 bases, with 20 bases sitting between them.